This entry is about one TCR beta chain. The source of the sample is a study of blood T cell repertoires in COVID-19. In the study overall: Nucleic acid was either cDNA or gDNA, and it came from T cells, B-cell-depleted T cells, or PBMCs.

Profiling relied on immunoSEQ multiplex PCR, and the TCRdb table lists in-frame clones only, not all of them. Altogether 490,000 or so clones are present, approximately 86% being singletons, with the ten largest covering around 7.9%. CDR3 size: 15 residues. In germline, CDR1 is SGDLS, CDR2 YYNGEE. The V gene end was trimmed by 4 bases and the J gene end by 4 bases; junction bases not matched to a gene: 6. Participants came from about 23 US areas, aged about 18 to 90 years. This clonotype was obtained from a woman aged 60 to 75 who had recovered from COVID-19. Sequenced sample: PBMCs or T cells enriched from blood (not recorded which). This chain links TRBV9 with TRBJ2-3; 10 positions agree with TRBD1. This CDR3 reads CASSIDRGLSDTQYF. CDR3 sequence (DNA): TGTGCCAGCAGCATCGACAGGGGGCTCTCAGATACGCAGTATTTT.